The T cell receptor (beta chain) under discussion was sequenced for a study of T-cell reconstitution after alpha-beta-depleted transplantation in children. General observations from the study: Newly generated T cells supplied most T-cell counts and diversity one year post-transplant.

For TCRbeta, the library was prepared with unique molecular identifiers. TCRdb recomputed calls from the PCR reads with MiXCR, one row per CDR3 protein. The sample lists a few hundred thousand distinct CDR3 sequences, about 9.5% occurring once. There are many counts of this clonotype. Its antigen is unknown. Germline CDR1 reads GTSNPN; CDR2 reads SVGIG (reference sequence). V shed 2 bases and J shed 0 bases, with 11 bases lying between them. This CDR3 has 15 amino acids. The sequencing here drew on PBMCs, taken before TCRalphabeta/CD19-depleted stem cell transplant. The sequence was obtained from a boy under two years old with acute myeloid leukemia, due to receive a stem cell transplant. The chain is built from TRBV30 and TRBJ2-1; a possible D gene is TRBD1 (5 bases). The CDR3 DNA follows: TGTGCCTGGAGTCTAACAGGCAACTCCTACAATGAGCAGTTCTTC. Translating it yields CAWSLTGNSYNEQFF.